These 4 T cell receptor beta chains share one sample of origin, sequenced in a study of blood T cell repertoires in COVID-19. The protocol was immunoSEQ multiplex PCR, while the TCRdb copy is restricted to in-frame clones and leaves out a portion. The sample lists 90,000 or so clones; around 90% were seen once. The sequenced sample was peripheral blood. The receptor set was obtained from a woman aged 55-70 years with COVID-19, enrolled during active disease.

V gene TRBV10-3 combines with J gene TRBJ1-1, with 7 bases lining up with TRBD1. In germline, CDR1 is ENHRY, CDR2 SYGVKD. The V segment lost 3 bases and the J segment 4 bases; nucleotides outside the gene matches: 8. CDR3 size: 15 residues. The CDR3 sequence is CAISDAARGVTEAFF. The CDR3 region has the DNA TGTGCCATCAGTGACGCGGCCAGGGGGGTCACTGAAGCTTTCTTT.

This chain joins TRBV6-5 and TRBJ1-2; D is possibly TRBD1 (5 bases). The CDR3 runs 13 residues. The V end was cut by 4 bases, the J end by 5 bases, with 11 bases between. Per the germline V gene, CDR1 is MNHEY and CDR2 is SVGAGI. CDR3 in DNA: TGTGCCAGCAGTTCGGTGGACATATATGGCTACACCTTC. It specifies CASSSVDIYGYTF.

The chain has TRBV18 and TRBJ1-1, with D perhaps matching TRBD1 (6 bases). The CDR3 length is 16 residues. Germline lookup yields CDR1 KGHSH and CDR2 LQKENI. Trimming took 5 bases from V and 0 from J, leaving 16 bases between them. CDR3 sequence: CASSIRQVFMNTEAFF. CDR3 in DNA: TGTGCCAGCTCAATCCGACAGGTCTTTATGAACACTGAAGCTTTCTTT.

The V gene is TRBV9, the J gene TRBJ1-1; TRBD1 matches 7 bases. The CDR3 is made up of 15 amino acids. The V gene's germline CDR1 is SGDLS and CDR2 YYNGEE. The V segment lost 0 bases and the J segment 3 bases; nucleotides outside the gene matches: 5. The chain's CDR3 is CASSVVYRGDTEAFF. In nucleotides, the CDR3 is TGTGCCAGCAGCGTAGTTTACAGGGGAGACACTGAAGCTTTCTTT.